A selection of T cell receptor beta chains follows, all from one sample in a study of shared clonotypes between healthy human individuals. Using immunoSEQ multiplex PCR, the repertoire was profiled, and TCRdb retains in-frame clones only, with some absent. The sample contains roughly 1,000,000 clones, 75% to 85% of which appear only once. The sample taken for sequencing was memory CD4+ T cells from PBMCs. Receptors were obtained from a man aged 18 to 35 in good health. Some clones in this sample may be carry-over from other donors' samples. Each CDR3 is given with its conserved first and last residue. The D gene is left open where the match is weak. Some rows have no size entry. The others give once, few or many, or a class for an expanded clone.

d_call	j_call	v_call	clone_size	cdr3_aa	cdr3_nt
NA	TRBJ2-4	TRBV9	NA	CASSPEGGGLVGKNIQYF	TGTGCCAGCAGCCCAGAGGGGGGAGGCCTAGTGGGCAAAAACATTCAGTACTTC
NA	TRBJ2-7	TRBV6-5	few	CASSRIRDRLNEQYF	TGTGCCAGCAGTAGAATCCGGGACCGACTGAACGAGCAGTACTTC
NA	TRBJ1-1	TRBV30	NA	CAWSTGGGREAFF	TGTGCCTGGAGTACCGGAGGGGGAAGGGAAGCTTTCTTT
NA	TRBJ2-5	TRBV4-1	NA	CASSPLGKETQYF	TGCGCCAGCAGCCCCCTAGGGAAGGAGACCCAGTACTTC
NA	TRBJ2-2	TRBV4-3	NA	CASSQAYNIRGSFTGELFF	TGCGCCAGCAGCCAGGCCTACAACATTCGGGGAAGCTTTACCGGGGAGCTGTTTTTT
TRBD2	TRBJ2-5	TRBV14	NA	CASSQDGGRETQYF	TGTGCCAGCAGCCAAGATGGCGGGAGAGAGACCCAGTACTTC
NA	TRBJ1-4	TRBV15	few	CATSVGREKLFF	TGTGCCACCAGCGTCGGGCGGGAAAAACTGTTTTTT
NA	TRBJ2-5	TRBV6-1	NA	CASRPTGPWETQYF	TGTGCCAGCAGACCGACAGGACCTTGGGAGACCCAGTACTTC
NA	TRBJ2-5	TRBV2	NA	CASSVLETQYF	TGTGCCAGCAGTGTTTTGGAGACCCAGTACTTC
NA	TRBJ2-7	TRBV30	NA	CAWSGNYEQYF	TGTGCCTGGTCCGGGAACTACGAGCAGTACTTC
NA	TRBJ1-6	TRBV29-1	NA	CSVGPGPGSPLHF	TGCAGCGTTGGACCAGGGCCAGGTTCACCCCTCCACTTT
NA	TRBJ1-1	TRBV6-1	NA	CASSPGVGRNTEAFF	TGTGCCAGCAGCCCAGGGGTTGGCAGGAACACTGAAGCTTTCTTT
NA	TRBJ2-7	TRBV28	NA	CASSQGLPSYEQYF	TGTGCCAGCAGTCAAGGACTACCCTCCTACGAGCAGTACTTC
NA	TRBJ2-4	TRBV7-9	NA	CASSLVEVAGPKNIQYF	TGTGCCAGCAGCTTAGTAGAGGTCGCAGGCCCCAAAAACATTCAGTACTTC
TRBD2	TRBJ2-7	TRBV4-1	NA	CASSQDRGLAGDSEQYF	TGCGCCAGCAGCCAAGATCGCGGGCTAGCGGGAGACTCCGAGCAGTACTTC
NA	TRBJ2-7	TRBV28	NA	CASQGNSYEQYF	TGTGCCAGCCAGGGGAACTCCTACGAGCAGTACTTC
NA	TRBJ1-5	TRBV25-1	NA	CASSDRGAGQPQHF	TGTGCCAGCAGTGATCGGGGGGCGGGTCAGCCCCAGCATTTT
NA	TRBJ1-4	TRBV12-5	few	CASGSLISGNEKLFF	TGTGCTAGTGGTTCCCTGATATCGGGGAATGAAAAACTGTTTTTT
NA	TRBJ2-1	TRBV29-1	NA	CSASNSGNEQFF	TGCAGCGCCTCAAATAGCGGCAATGAGCAGTTCTTC
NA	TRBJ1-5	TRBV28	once	CASGGVGQPQHF	TGTGCCAGTGGGGGTGTGGGGCAGCCCCAGCATTTT
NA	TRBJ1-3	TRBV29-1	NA	CSVDGGLGNTIYF	TGCAGCGTTGACGGGGGCCTTGGAAACACCATATATTTT
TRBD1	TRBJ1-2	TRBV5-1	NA	CASSWGDRDGYGYTF	TGCGCCAGCAGCTGGGGGGACAGGGACGGCTATGGCTACACCTTC
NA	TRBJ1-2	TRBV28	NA	CASGTEAAYGYTF	TGTGCCAGCGGAACAGAGGCAGCATATGGCTACACCTTC
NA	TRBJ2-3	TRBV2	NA	CASSESVYTAGTQYF	TGTGCCAGCAGTGAATCTGTTTATACTGCGGGGACGCAGTATTTT
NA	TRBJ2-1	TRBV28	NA	CASSLTGSYNEQFF	TGTGCCAGCAGTTTAACGGGTTCCTACAATGAGCAGTTCTTC
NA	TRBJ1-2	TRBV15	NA	CATSRDGNRPGYGYTF	TGTGCCACCAGCAGAGACGGGAACCGACCAGGCTATGGCTACACCTTC
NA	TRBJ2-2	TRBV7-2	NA	CASSFARRGELFF	TGTGCCAGCAGCTTCGCACGGCGGGGGGAGCTGTTTTTT
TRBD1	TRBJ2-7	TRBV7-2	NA	CASSLKTGTGISYEQYF	TGTGCCAGCAGCCTGAAGACCGGGACAGGGATCTCCTACGAGCAGTACTTC
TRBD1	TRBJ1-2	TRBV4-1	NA	CASSQEGGDRTRGGYTF	TGCGCCAGCAGCCAAGAAGGGGGGGACAGAACTAGAGGTGGCTACACCTTC
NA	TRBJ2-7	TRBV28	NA	CASSLLGRGYEQYF	TGTGCCAGCAGTTTACTAGGCAGGGGATACGAGCAGTACTTC
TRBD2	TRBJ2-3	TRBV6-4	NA	CASSEAGGRDTQYF	TGTGCCAGCAGTGAAGCGGGAGGGCGGGATACGCAGTATTTT
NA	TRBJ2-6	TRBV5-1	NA	CASSLVSALGNVLTF	TGCGCCAGCAGCTTGGTTTCCGCGCTGGGCAACGTCCTGACTTTC
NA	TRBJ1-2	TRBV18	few	CASSQTGPNYGYTF	TGTGCCAGCTCACAAACGGGACCGAACTATGGCTACACCTTC
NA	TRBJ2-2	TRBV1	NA	CTSSQGRSTGGPYFANTGELFF	TGCACCAGCAGCCAAGGTCGTTCTACGGGAGGGCCTTATTTCGCGAACACCGGGGAGCTGTTTTTT
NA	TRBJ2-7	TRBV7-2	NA	CASSRTHNHYEQYF	TGTGCCAGCAGCCGAACACATAACCACTACGAGCAGTACTTC
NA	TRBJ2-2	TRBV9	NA	CASSVDPSGELFF	TGTGCCAGCAGCGTAGACCCCAGCGGGGAGCTGTTTTTT
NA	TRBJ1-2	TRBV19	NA	CASSPGAISGYGYTF	TGTGCCAGTAGCCCCGGGGCAATCAGCGGCTATGGCTACACCTTC